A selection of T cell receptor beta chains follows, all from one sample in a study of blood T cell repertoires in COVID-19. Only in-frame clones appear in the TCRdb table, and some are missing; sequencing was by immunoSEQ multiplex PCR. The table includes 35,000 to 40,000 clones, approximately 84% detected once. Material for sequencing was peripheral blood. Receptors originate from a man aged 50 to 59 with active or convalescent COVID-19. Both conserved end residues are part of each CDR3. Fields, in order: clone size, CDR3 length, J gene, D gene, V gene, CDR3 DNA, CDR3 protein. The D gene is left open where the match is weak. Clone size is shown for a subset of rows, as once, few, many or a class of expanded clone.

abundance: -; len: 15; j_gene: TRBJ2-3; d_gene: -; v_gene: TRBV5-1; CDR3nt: TGCGCCAGCAGCTTGGATTCGGTTAGCACAGATACGCAGTATTTT; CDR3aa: CASSLDSVSTDTQYF
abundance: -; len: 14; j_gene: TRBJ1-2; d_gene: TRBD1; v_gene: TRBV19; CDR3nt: TGTGCCAGTAGTATCGGGACAGCTAACTATGGCTACACCTTC; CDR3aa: CASSIGTANYGYTF
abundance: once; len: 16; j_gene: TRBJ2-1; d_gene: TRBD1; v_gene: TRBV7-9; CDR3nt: TGTGCCAGCAGCTCGGGACAGGGAAAGTACTACAATGAGCAGTTCTTC; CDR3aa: CASSSGQGKYYNEQFF
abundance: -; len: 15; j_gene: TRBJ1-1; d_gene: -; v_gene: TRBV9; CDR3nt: TGTGCCAGCAGCGTGCAAGGCAGGGCGAACACTGAAGCTTTCTTT; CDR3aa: CASSVQGRANTEAFF
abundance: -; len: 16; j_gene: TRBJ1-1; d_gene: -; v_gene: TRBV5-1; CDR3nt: TGCGCCAGCAGCGGCACAGGTACCAGCATGAACACTGAAGCTTTCTTT; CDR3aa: CASSGTGTSMNTEAFF
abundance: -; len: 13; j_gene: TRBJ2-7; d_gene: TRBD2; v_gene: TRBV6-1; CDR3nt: TGTGCCAGCAGTGAAGAGCGGGGTCTGGAGCAGTACTTC; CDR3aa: CASSEERGLEQYF
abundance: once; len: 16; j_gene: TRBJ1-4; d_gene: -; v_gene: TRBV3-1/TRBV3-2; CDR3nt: TGTGCCAGCAGCCTTCCTGTGTCCAGGACTAATGAAAAACTGTTTTTT; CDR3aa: CASSLPVSRTNEKLFF
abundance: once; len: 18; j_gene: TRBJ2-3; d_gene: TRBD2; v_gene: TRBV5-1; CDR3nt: TGCGCCAGCAGCTTGGCGGTAGCGGGGGGTTCTAGCACAGATACGCAGTATTTT; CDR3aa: CASSLAVAGGSSTDTQYF
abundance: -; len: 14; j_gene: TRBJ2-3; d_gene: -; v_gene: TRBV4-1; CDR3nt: TGCGCCAGCAGCCAAGATCAGGGTTCAGATACGCAGTATTTT; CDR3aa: CASSQDQGSDTQYF
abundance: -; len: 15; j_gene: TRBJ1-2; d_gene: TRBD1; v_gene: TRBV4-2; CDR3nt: TGTGCCAGCAGCGTTGGGACAGTCACGAACTATGGCTACACCTTC; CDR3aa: CASSVGTVTNYGYTF
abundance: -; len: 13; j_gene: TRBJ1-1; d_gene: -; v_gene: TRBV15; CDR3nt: TGTGCCACCAGCAGATCCCGGGGCACTGAAGCTTTCTTT; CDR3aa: CATSRSRGTEAFF
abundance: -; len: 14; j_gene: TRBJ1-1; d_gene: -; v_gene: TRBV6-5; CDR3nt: TGTGCCAGTACCGTTTGGGCGGGGAACACTGAAGCTTTCTTT; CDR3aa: CASTVWAGNTEAFF
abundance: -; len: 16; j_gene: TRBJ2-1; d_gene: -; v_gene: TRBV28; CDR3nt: TGTGCCAGCAGTCCACCCGGTCTAAGCTCCTACAATGAGCAGTTCTTC; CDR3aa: CASSPPGLSSYNEQFF
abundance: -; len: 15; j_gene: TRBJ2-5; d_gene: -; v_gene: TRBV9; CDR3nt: TGTGCCAGCAGCGCCCCGGGACAAAAGATGGGGACCCAGTACTTC; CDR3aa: CASSAPGQKMGTQYF
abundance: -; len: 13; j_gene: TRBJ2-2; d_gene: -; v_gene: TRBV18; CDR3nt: TGTGCCAGCTCACCCCCGAGGACCGGGGAGCTGTTTTTT; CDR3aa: CASSPPRTGELFF
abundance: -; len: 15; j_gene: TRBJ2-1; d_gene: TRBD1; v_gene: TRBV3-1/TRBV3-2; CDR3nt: TGTGCCAGCAGACCCCGGGACAGACGGGTCAATGAGCAGTTCTTC; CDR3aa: CASRPRDRRVNEQFF
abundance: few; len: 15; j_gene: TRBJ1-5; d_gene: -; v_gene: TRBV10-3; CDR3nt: TGTGCCATCAGTGAGTCGGTGGGGGCAGGTCAGCCCCAGCATTTT; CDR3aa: CAISESVGAGQPQHF
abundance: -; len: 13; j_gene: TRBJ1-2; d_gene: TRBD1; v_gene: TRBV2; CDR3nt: TGTGCCAGCAGTGGAGGGACAGACTATGGCTACACCTTC; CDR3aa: CASSGGTDYGYTF
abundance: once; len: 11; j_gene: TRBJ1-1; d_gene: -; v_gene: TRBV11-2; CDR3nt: TGTGCCAGCAGCTTAGGGTTCGGGGCTTTCTTT; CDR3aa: CASSLGFGAFF
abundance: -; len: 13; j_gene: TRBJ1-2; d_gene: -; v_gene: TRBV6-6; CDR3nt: TGTGCCAGCAGCAAGGACAAACGCTATGGCTACACCTTC; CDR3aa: CASSKDKRYGYTF
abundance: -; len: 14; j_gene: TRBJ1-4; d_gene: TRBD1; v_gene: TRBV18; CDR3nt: TGTGCCAGCTCATCGGGACAGGGCGGTGAAAAACTGTTTTTT; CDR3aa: CASSSGQGGEKLFF
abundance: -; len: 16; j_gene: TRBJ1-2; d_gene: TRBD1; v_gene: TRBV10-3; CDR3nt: TGTGCCATCAGTGATGGGCTACAGGGGGCAGGGTATGGCTACACCTTC; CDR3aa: CAISDGLQGAGYGYTF
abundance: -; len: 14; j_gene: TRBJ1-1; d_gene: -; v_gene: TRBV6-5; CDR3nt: TGTGCCAGTGTAATCTTACTCGGGAACACTGAAGCTTTCTTT; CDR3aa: CASVILLGNTEAFF
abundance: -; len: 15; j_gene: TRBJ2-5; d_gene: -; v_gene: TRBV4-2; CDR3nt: TGTGCCAGCAGCCAAACTAGGGGGGGGGAACGGGCCCAGTACTTC; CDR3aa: CASSQTRGGERAQYF
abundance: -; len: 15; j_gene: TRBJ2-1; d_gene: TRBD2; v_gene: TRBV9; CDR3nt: TGTGCCAGCAGCGTAGCGCCCGCGGGGGTCAATGAGCAGTTCTTC; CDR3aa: CASSVAPAGVNEQFF
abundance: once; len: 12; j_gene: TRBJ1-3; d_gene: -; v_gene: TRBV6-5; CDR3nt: TGTGCCGGCAGGACAGCAGGAAACACCATATATTTT; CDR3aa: CAGRTAGNTIYF
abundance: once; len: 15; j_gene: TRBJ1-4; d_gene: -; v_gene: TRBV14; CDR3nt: TGTGCCAGCAGCCATAGGACAGAGGAGAATGAAAAACTGTTTTTT; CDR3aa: CASSHRTEENEKLFF
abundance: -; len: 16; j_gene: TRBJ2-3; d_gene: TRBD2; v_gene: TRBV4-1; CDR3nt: TGCGCCAGCAGCCAAGAGCCTAGCGGCAACACAGATACGCAGTATTTT; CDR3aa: CASSQEPSGNTDTQYF
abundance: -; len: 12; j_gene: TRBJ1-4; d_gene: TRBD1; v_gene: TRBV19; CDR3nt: TGTGCCAGTAGTATTGGGACAGCGAAACTGTTTTTT; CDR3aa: CASSIGTAKLFF
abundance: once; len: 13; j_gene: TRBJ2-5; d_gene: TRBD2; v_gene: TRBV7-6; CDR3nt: TGTGCCAGCAGGCGGACTAGCGGGGAGACCCAGTACTTC; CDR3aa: CASRRTSGETQYF
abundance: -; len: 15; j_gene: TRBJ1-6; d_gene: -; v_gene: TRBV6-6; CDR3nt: TGTGCCAGCAGAGACGGGTCAGGGCAAGGATCACCCCTCCACTTT; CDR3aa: CASRDGSGQGSPLHF
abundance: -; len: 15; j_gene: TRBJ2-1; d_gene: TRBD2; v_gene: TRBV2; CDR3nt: TGTGCCAGCCTAGGACTAGCGGGCTCCTACAATGAGCAGTTCTTC; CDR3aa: CASLGLAGSYNEQFF